This T cell receptor (beta chain) derives from a study of blood T cells in healthy people across ages. A J-beta primer mix and a sample-barcoded 5' primer were used in a second PCR of roughly 6 to 12 cycles. TCRdb reprocessed the 5' RACE reads with MiXCR, giving one entry per CDR3 protein. The profile shows a few hundred thousand distinct CDR3 sequences, 27% of them singletons. Germline loops: CDR1 SGDLS, CDR2 YYNGEE. Both ends counted, the CDR3 spans 13 residues. Concerning this clonotype itself: The conserved phenylalanine or tryptophan is not found at the CDR3 terminus, so this likely reflects a read error. Because the CDR3's place on the DNA is in doubt, the DNA is left out and the CDR3 is given as listed by TCRdb.

The material sequenced was blood. V usage is TRBV9 and J usage is TRBJ1-1; the table's D call of TRBD1 was not tested on the DNA. The receptor was derived from a woman in her 70s in good health. The CDR3 protein is CASSGQRNTEASL.